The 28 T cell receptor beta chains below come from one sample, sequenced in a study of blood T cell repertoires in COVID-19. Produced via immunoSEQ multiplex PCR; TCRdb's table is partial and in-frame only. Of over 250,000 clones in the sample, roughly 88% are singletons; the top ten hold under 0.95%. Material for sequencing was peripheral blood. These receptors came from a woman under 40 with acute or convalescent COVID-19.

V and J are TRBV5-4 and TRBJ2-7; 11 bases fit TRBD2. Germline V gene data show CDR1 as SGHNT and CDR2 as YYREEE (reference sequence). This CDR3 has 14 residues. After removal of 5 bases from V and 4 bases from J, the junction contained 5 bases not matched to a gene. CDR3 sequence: CASRTGLAVYEQYF. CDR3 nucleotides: TGTGCCAGCAGAACGGGACTAGCGGTTTACGAGCAGTACTTC.

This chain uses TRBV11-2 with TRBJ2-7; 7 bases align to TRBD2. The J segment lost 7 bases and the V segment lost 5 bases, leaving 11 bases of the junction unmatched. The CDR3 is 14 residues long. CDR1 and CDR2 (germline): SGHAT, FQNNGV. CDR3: CASSRGVWEGEQYF. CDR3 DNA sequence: TGTGCCAGCAGCCGGGGTGTGTGGGAGGGGGAGCAGTACTTC.

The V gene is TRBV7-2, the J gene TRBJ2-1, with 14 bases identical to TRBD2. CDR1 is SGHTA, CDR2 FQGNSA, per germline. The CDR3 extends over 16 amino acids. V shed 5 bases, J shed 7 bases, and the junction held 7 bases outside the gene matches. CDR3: CASSLRLAGGGNEQFF. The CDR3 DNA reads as TGTGCCAGCAGCCTCCGACTAGCGGGAGGGGGAAATGAGCAGTTCTTC.

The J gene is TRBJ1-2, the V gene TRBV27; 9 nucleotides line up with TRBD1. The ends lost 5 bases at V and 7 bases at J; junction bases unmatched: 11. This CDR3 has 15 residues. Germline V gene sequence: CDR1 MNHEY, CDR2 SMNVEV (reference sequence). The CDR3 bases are TGTGCCAGCAGTCCCACCCTGGACAGGGGCGGTGGCTACACCTTC. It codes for CASSPTLDRGGGYTF.

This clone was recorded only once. The CDR3 reads CASSQVPPGQFF. CDR3 coding DNA: TGTGCCAGCAGCCAAGTCCCTCCAGGGCAGTTCTTC. The chain joins TRBV14 to TRBJ2-1, with unresolved D. This CDR3 spans 12 amino acids. Trimming cost V 1 base and J 12 bases, with 10 bases left between them. CDR1 is SGHDN and CDR2 is FVKESK in the germline V gene.

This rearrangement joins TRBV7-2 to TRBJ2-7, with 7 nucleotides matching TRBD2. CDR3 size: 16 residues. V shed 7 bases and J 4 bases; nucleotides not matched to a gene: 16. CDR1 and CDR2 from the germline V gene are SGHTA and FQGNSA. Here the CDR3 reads CASTSWPREGTYEQYF. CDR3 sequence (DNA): TGTGCCAGCACCAGCTGGCCAAGGGAGGGTACTTACGAGCAGTACTTC. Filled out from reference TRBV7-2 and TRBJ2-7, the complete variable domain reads GAGVSQSPSNKVTEKGKDVELRCDPISGHTALYWYRQSLGQGLEFLIYFQGNSAPDKSGLPSDRFSAERTGGSVSTLTIQRTQQEDSAVYLCASTSWPREGTYEQYFGPGTRLTVT.

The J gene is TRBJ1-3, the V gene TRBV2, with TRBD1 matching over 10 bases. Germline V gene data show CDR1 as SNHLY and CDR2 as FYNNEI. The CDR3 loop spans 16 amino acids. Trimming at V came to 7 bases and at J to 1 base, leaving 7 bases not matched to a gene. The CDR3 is CASKPGQGLSGNTIYF. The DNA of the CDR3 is TGTGCCAGCAAGCCGGGACAGGGGCTGTCTGGAAACACCATATATTTT. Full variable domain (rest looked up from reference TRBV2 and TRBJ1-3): EPEVTQTPSHQVTQMGQEVILRCVPISNHLYFYWYRQILGQKVEFLVSFYNNEISEKSEIFDDQFSVERPDGSNFTLKIRSTKLEDSAMYFCASKPGQGLSGNTIYFGEGSWLTVV.

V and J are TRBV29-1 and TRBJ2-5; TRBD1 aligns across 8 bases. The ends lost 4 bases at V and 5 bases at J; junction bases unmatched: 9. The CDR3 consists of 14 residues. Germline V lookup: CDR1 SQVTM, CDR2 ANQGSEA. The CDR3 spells CSVVRGHIGETQYF. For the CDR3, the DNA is TGCAGCGTTGTCAGGGGGCATATTGGGGAGACCCAGTACTTC.

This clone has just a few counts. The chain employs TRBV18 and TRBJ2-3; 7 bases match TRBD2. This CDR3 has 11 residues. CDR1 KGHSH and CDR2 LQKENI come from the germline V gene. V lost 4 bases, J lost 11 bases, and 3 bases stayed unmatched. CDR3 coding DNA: TGTGCCAGCTCACGAGCGGGGTGGCAGTATTTT. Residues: CASSRAGWQYF.

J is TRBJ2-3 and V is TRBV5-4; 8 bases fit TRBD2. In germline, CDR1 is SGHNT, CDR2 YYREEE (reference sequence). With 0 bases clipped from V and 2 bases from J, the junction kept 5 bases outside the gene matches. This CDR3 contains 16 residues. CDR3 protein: CASSLVGLENTDTQYF. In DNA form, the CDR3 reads TGTGCCAGCAGCTTGGTGGGACTAGAGAACACAGATACGCAGTATTTT.

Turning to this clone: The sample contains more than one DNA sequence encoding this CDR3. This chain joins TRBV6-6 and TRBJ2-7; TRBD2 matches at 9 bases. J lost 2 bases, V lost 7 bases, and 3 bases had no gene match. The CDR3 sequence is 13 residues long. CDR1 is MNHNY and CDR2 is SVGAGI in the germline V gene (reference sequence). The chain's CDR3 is CASNLAGAYEQYF. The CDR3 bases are TGTGCCAGCAACTTAGCGGGAGCCTACGAGCAGTACTTC.

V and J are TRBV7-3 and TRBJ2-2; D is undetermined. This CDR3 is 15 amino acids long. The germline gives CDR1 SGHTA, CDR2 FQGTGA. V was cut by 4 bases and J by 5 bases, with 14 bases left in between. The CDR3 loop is CASSYSTQFTGELFF. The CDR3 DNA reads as TGTGCCAGCAGCTACTCGACACAGTTTACCGGGGAGCTGTTTTTT.

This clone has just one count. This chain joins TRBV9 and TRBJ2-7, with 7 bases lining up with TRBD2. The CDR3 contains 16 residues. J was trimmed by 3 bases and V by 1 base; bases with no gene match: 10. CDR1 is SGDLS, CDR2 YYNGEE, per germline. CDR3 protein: CASSVFAAGASYEQYF. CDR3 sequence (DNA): TGTGCCAGCAGCGTATTCGCCGCGGGAGCCAGCTACGAGCAGTACTTC.

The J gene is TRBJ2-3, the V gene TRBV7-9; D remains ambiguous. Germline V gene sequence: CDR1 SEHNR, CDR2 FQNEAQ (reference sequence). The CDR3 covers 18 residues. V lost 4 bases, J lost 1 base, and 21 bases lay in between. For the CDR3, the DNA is TGTGCCAGCAGCTCGATCATCACGGTCGAGCCCGGCACAGATACGCAGTATTTT. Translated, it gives CASSSIITVEPGTDTQYF.

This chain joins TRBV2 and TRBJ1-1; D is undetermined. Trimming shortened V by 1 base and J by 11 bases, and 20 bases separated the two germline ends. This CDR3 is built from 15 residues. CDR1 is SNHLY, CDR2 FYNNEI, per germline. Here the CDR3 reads CASSEGGRIGTRAFF. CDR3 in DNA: TGTGCCAGCAGTGAAGGAGGTCGGATCGGTACTAGGGCTTTCTTT.

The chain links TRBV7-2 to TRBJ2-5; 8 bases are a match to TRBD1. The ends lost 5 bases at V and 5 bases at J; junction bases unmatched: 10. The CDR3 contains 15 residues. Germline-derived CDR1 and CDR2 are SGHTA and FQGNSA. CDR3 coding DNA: TGTGCCAGCAGCGCTGGACCAGGGGGCCGCGAGACCCAGTACTTC. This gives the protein CASSAGPGGRETQYF.

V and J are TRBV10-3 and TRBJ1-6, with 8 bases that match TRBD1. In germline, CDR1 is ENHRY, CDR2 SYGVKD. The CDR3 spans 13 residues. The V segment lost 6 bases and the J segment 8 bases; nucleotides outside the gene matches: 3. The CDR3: CAIRGQADSPLHF. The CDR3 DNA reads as TGTGCCATCAGGGGACAGGCAGATTCACCCCTCCACTTT.

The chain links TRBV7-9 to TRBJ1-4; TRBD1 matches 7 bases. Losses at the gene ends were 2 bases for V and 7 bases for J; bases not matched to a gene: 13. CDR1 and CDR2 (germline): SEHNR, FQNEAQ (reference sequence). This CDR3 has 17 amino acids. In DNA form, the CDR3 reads TGTGCCAGCAGCTTACAGACAGGGAATCTTTTACGTGAAAAACTGTTTTTT. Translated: CASSLQTGNLLREKLFF.

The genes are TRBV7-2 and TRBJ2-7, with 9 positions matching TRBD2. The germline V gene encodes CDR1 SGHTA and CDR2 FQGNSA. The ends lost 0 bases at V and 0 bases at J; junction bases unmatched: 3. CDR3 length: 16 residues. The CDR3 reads CASSLAGLATSYEQYF. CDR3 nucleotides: TGTGCCAGCAGCTTAGCAGGACTAGCGACCTCCTACGAGCAGTACTTC.

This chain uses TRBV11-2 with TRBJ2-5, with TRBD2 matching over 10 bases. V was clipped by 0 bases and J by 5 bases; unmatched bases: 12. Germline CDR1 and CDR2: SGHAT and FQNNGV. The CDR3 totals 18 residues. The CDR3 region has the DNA TGTGCCAGCAGCTTAGATTGGAGAGCGGGAGGGCCTGGGGAGACCCAGTACTTC. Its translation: CASSLDWRAGGPGETQYF.

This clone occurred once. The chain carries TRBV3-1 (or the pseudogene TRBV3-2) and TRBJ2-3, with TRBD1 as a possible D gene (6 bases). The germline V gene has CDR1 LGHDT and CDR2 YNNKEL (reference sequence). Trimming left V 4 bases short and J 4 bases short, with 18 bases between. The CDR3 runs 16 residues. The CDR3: CASSRRGQGNPDTQYF. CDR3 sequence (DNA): TGTGCCAGCAGCCGGAGAGGGCAGGGGAACCCAGATACGCAGTATTTT.

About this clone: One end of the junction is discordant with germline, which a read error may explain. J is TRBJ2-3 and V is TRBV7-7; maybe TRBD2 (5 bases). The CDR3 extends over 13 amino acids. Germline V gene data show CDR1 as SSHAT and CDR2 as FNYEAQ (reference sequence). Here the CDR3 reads CASSGTGTDTQYF. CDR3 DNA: TGTGCTAGCAGCGGTACGGGGACAGATACGCAGTATTTT.

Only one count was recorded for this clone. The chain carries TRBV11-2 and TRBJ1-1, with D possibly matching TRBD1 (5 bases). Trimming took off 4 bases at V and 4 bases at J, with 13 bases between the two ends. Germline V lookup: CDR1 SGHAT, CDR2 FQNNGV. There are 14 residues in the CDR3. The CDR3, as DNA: TGTGCCAGCAGCTCCCTCGGAAGGGGCACTGAAGCTTTCTTT. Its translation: CASSSLGRGTEAFF.

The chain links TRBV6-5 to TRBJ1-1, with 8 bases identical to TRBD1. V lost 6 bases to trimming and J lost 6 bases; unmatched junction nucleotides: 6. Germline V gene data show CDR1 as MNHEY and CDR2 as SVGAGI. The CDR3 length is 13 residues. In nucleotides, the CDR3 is TGTGCCAGCAGACGGACAGGGTCGGCTGAAGCTTTCTTT. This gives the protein CASRRTGSAEAFF.

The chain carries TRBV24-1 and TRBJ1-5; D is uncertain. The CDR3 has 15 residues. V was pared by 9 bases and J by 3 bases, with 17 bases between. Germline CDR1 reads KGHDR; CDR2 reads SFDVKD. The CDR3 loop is CATSGGQNINQPQHF. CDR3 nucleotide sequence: TGTGCCACCTCCGGAGGCCAGAATATCAATCAGCCCCAGCATTTT.

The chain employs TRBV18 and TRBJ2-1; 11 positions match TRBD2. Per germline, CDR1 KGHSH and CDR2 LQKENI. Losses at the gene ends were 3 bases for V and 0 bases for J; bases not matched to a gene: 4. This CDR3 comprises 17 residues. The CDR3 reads CASSPTSGSSSYNEQFF. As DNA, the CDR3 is TGTGCCAGCTCACCTACTAGCGGGAGTAGCTCCTACAATGAGCAGTTCTTC.

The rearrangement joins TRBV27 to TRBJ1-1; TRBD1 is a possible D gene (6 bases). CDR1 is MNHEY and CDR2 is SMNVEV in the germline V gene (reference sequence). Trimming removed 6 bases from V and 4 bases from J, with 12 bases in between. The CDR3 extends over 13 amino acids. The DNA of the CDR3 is TGTGCCAGCAGCCAACAGGGTTTCACTGAAGCTTTCTTT. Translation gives CASSQQGFTEAFF.

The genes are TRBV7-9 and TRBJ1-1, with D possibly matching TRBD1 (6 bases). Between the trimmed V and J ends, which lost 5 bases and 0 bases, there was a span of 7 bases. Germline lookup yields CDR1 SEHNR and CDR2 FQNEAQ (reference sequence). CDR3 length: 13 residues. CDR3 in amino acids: CASSNRVNTEAFF. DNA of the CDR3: TGTGCCAGCAGCAACAGGGTGAACACTGAAGCTTTCTTT.